Listed below are T cell receptor beta chains from one sample, sequenced in a study of blood T cell repertoires in COVID-19. The repertoire was sequenced with immunoSEQ multiplex PCR; TCRdb's copy has only in-frame clones and lacks some. This sample has hundreds of thousands of clones, with approximately 80% found just once. The sample taken for sequencing was peripheral blood. The receptor source for this set is a man aged 40-55 years with acute or convalescent COVID-19. Each CDR3 is given with its conserved first and last residue. D genes are given only for firm matches. Clone size is shown for a subset of rows, as once, few, many or a class of expanded clone.

>-|-|TRBV13|TRBJ1-3
CASSLEGGSGNTIYF
TGTGCCAGCAGCTTAGAGGGCGGGTCTGGAAACACCATATATTTT
>-|TRBD2|TRBV3-1/TRBV3-2|TRBJ2-6
CASSLGLLAGGSGANVLTF
TGTGCCAGCAGCCTCGGCCTACTAGCGGGAGGGTCTGGGGCCAACGTCCTGACTTTC
>-|TRBD2|TRBV3-1/TRBV3-2|TRBJ2-3
CASSQGGGLAADTQYF
TGTGCCAGCAGCCAAGGGGGAGGACTAGCGGCGGATACGCAGTATTTT
>-|TRBD1|TRBV9|TRBJ2-7
CASSVVSGGDEQYF
TGTGCCAGCAGCGTAGTTTCAGGGGGCGACGAGCAGTACTTC
>-|TRBD2|TRBV5-4|TRBJ2-3
CASSPGTSGSVRTQYF
TGTGCCAGCAGCCCAGGGACTAGCGGGAGTGTGCGTACGCAGTATTTT
>-|-|TRBV6-5|TRBJ1-2
CASTEVAGGYGYTF
TGTGCCAGCACCGAGGTCGCCGGGGGCTATGGCTACACCTTC
>-|TRBD1|TRBV5-6|TRBJ1-1
CASSQAGQGGTEAFF
TGTGCCAGCAGCCAGGCGGGACAGGGGGGCACTGAAGCTTTCTTT
>-|-|TRBV28|TRBJ2-3
CASSSQTGPDTQYF
TGTGCCAGCAGTTCACAGACAGGTCCGGATACGCAGTATTTT
>-|-|TRBV7-2|TRBJ2-4
CASSLSHSLAKNIQYF
TGTGCCAGCAGCTTATCTCACAGCCTAGCCAAAAACATTCAGTACTTC
>-|-|TRBV27|TRBJ2-7
CASSLVGVEGVGYEQYF
TGTGCCAGCAGTTTAGTGGGGGTTGAGGGGGTGGGGTACGAGCAGTACTTC
>once|-|TRBV24-1|TRBJ1-2
CATSAGANYGYTF
TGTGCCACCAGTGCAGGGGCGAACTATGGCTACACCTTC
>-|-|TRBV13|TRBJ2-1
CASSLGYGSSSYNEQFF
TGTGCCAGCAGCTTAGGGTACGGGAGTAGCTCCTACAATGAGCAGTTCTTC
>-|-|TRBV3-1/TRBV3-2|TRBJ1-2
CASSLGQNYGYTF
TGTGCCAGCAGCCTCGGACAGAACTATGGCTACACCTTC
>once|-|TRBV3-1/TRBV3-2|TRBJ1-1
CASRTVGAAEAFF
TGTGCCAGCAGGACAGTTGGGGCTGCTGAAGCTTTCTTT
>-|-|TRBV11-3|TRBJ2-5
CASSLAAGETQYF
TGTGCCAGCAGCTTAGCTGCAGGGGAGACCCAGTACTTC
>-|-|TRBV28|TRBJ2-3
CASSLYREGPDTQYF
TGTGCCAGCAGTTTATACAGGGAGGGGCCAGATACGCAGTATTTT
>-|TRBD2|TRBV10-2|TRBJ2-7
CASSESGGAGASYEQYF
TGCGCCAGCAGTGAGTCGGGAGGAGCGGGAGCCTCCTACGAGCAGTACTTC
>-|-|TRBV30|TRBJ1-1
CAWRAGGDTEAFF
TGTGCCTGGAGAGCAGGAGGGGACACTGAAGCTTTCTTT
>-|-|TRBV5-5|TRBJ2-7
CASSRGWGVYDEQYF
TGTGCCAGCAGTCGAGGGTGGGGGGTTTACGACGAGCAGTACTTC
>-|-|TRBV18|TRBJ2-2
CASSPFQQGNTGELFF
TGTGCCAGCTCACCATTCCAACAGGGCAACACCGGGGAGCTGTTTTTT
>few|TRBD2|TRBV5-6|TRBJ2-2
CASSLPPGGYTGELFF
TGTGCCAGCAGCTTGCCCCCGGGAGGGTACACCGGGGAGCTGTTTTTT
>-|TRBD1|TRBV30|TRBJ2-2
CAWRQGASTGELFF
TGTGCCTGGAGACAGGGGGCGAGCACCGGGGAGCTGTTTTTT
>-|-|TRBV9|TRBJ2-1
CASSLGPHNEQFF
TGTGCCAGCAGCTTGGGGCCTCACAATGAGCAGTTCTTC
>-|TRBD1|TRBV11-2|TRBJ1-5
CASSPGQDFSQPQHF
TGTGCCAGCAGCCCGGGACAGGATTTTAGCCAGCCCCAGCATTTT
>-|-|TRBV25-1|TRBJ2-4
CASKGGVIQYF
TGTGCCAGCAAGGGGGGGGTAATTCAGTACTTC
>-|-|TRBV7-9|TRBJ1-4
CASSSRYPKGGEKLFF
TGTGCCAGCAGCTCTAGGTACCCGAAAGGGGGTGAAAAACTGTTTTTT
>-|-|TRBV5-1|TRBJ1-5
CASSLQGSGQPQHF
TGCGCCAGCAGCTTGCAGGGTTCAGGGCAGCCCCAGCATTTT
>-|TRBD1|TRBV7-2|TRBJ1-2
CASSLPTGDNYGYTF
TGTGCCAGCAGCCTACCGACAGGGGATAACTATGGCTACACCTTC
>-|-|TRBV28|TRBJ1-1
CASSLWTQGGGEAFF
TGTGCCAGCAGTTTATGGACCCAGGGAGGAGGTGAAGCTTTCTTT
>-|-|TRBV14|TRBJ2-3
CASSQDWVLAATQYF
TGTGCCAGCAGCCAAGATTGGGTGCTAGCAGCTACGCAGTATTTT
>-|-|TRBV10-3|TRBJ2-5
CATRGLEETQYF
TGTGCCACCAGAGGACTGGAGGAGACCCAGTACTTC
>few|TRBD1|TRBV10-3|TRBJ1-1
CAIRATGESEEAFF
TGTGCCATCAGGGCAACAGGGGAAAGCGAGGAAGCTTTCTTT
>-|TRBD1|TRBV6-5|TRBJ1-2
CASETGQALYNGYTF
TGTGCCAGCGAGACCGGACAGGCACTCTATAACGGCTACACCTTC
>-|TRBD1|TRBV12-5|TRBJ2-1
CASGLGQGPYNEQFF
TGTGCTAGTGGTTTGGGACAGGGACCATACAATGAGCAGTTCTTC
>-|TRBD1|TRBV30|TRBJ1-4
CASTGGRATNEKLFF
TGTGCCTCAACAGGGGGGAGAGCAACTAATGAAAAACTGTTTTTT
>-|TRBD1|TRBV2|TRBJ1-2
CASSPRGTGGGGYTF
TGTGCCAGCAGCCCCCGTGGGACAGGGGGTGGTGGCTACACCTTC
>-|TRBD1|TRBV27|TRBJ1-1
CASRTQGVNTEAFF
TGTGCCAGCAGGACGCAGGGGGTTAACACTGAAGCTTTCTTT
>once|-|TRBV30|TRBJ2-3
CAWSVRSGPEGTQYF
TGTGCCTGGAGTGTACGAAGCGGGCCCGAGGGTACGCAGTATTTT
>-|TRBD2|TRBV7-2|TRBJ2-5
CASSAGTSDRIGLVETQYF
TGTGCCAGCAGCGCCGGGACTAGCGACCGCATAGGATTGGTGGAGACCCAGTACTTC
>-|TRBD1|TRBV6-5|TRBJ1-6
CAINTGTGRNSPLHF
TGTGCCATCAACACCGGGACAGGGCGTAATTCACCCCTCCACTTT
>-|TRBD2|TRBV7-2|TRBJ2-1
CASSLERGYNEQFF
TGTGCCAGCAGCTTAGAGCGGGGGTACAATGAGCAGTTCTTC
>-|TRBD2|TRBV9|TRBJ2-5
CASSVETSGSALAGTQYF
TGTGCCAGCAGCGTAGAGACTAGCGGGAGTGCTTTAGCAGGGACCCAGTACTTC
>-|TRBD1|TRBV10-3|TRBJ1-4
CAIIFPSGQGAHEKLFF
TGTGCCATCATTTTTCCTTCGGGACAGGGAGCACATGAAAAACTGTTTTTT
>-|-|TRBV7-9|TRBJ2-3
CASSLAQGLSTDTQYF
TGTGCCAGCAGCTTAGCCCAGGGTTTGAGCACAGATACGCAGTATTTT
>-|-|TRBV4-2|TRBJ2-4
CASSQDLLGLAKNIQYF
TGTGCCAGCAGCCAAGATCTTCTGGGCTTAGCCAAAAACATTCAGTACTTC
>-|-|TRBV2|TRBJ1-3
CASSEVTGTTGNTIYF
TGTGCCAGCAGTGAAGTAACAGGGACTACTGGAAACACCATATATTTT
>-|-|TRBV10-3|TRBJ2-1
CAISELTLVEQFF
TGTGCCATCAGTGAGCTCACTCTTGTTGAGCAGTTCTTC
>-|TRBD1|TRBV30|TRBJ1-1
CAWRGPVTGRNTEAFF
TGTGCCTGGAGGGGCCCTGTGACAGGGAGGAACACTGAAGCTTTCTTT
>-|TRBD2|TRBV6-6|TRBJ2-1
CASSTGRAVNEQFF
TGTGCCAGCAGTACCGGGAGGGCCGTCAATGAGCAGTTCTTC
>-|-|TRBV7-3|TRBJ1-6
CASSPGLKNSPLHF
TGTGCCAGCAGCCCAGGACTGAAGAATTCACCCCTCCACTTT
>-|-|TRBV10-3|TRBJ2-5
CAISDRGGQETQYF
TGTGCCATCAGTGACAGGGGTGGACAAGAGACCCAGTACTTC